The rows below give T cell receptor beta chains drawn from one sample of a study of OX40 agonist ivuxolimab in advanced cancers. Profiling relied on immunoSEQ multiplex PCR, and the TCRdb table lists in-frame clones only, not all of them. The data hold tens of thousands of clones, with about four fifths observed a single time. Sample: CD4+ or CD8+ T cells sorted from blood, taken in a trial of the OX40 agonist ivuxolimab. These TCRs come from an adult with an advanced solid tumor such as melanoma, head and neck, liver or kidney cancer. The CDR3 runs from the conserved cysteine through the conserved F or W. Fields, in order: V gene, CDR3 protein.

>TRBV5-6
CASSLVASGRQETQYF
>TRBV15
CATSRGLGTEAFF
>TRBV5-1
CASSWQGAQETQYF
>TRBV28
CASSLRQVNSPLHF
>TRBV5-1
CASSLVPGSEETQYF
>TRBV27
CASSLIPSGSIADTQYF
>TRBV18
CASSPGLYENTEAFF
>TRBV7-8
CASEASGSYNEQFF
>TRBV7-2
CASSLGGGAGTYGYTF
>TRBV18
CASSPPSVEVEYGYTF
>TRBV7-7
CASSLAGQGHEQYF
>TRBV29-1
CSVEGGLASAEDTQYF
>TRBV9
CASSPRTGVREKLFF
>TRBV19
CASSIRSGNQPQHF
>TRBV4-2
CASSQYPNQPQHF
>TRBV19
CASSTGADPSYGYTF
>TRBV2
CASGQDSFIQYF
>TRBV5-1
CASSWGAPSETQYF
>TRBV9
CASSVVAGDNEQFF
>TRBV19
CASRKRDSGGQFYEQYF
>TRBV4-3
CASSQERQGPYNEQFF
>TRBV30
CAWDTGSGGYTF
>TRBV19
CASSPRTGDSLSYTF
>TRBV5-4
CASSQDSGTSGIEQYF
>TRBV27
CASSFSLGTGPYNEQFF
>TRBV29-1
CSVSDSSETQYF
>TRBV5-5
CASSLTGVNYGYTF
>TRBV2
CASRQENTGELFF
>TRBV5-5
CASSPTSGGPQHF
>TRBV10-3
CAISELGYDTQYF
>TRBV7-6
CASSLAHGLAGGGSDTQYF
>TRBV2
CASSPVGIPNYGYTF
>TRBV5-1
CASSPPRGQGSGELFF
>TRBV5-6
CASSPVAENYGYTF
>TRBV6-6
CASSYTSESTDTQYF
>TRBV7-9
CASSTSFPGQGYHEQYF
>TRBV7-8
CASLGKRWNTGELFF
>TRBV5-8
CASSSGLGRPNQPQHF
>TRBV7-2
CASRSRTSGSNIGELFF
>TRBV19
CASSPDRGPAFF
>TRBV6-6
CASSYSIGTQYF
>TRBV18
CASSPTEDYGYTF
>TRBV5-8
CASSLGPREAFF
>TRBV11-2
CASSSNLLATDTQYF
>TRBV19
CASKGLADSYEQYF
>TRBV4-2
CASSLEAIQAGHEQYF
>TRBV2
CASSGPSGLIQEQYF
>TRBV5-1
CASTVGGGSPYEQYF
>TRBV4-1
CASRDTGGGYTF
>TRBV7-9
CASSAYNEQFF
>TRBV7-6
CASSLWYSTDTQYF